The rows below give T cell receptor beta chains drawn from one sample of a study of CD8 T cells in Susac syndrome. TCRdb itself ran the immunoSEQ multiplex PCR reads through MiXCR, one entry per CDR3 protein. The data contain some 170,000 distinct CDR3 sequences, roughly 94% of them singletons. Sequencing input: CD4+ T cells from PBMCs. Receptor source: a human donor with multiple sclerosis. The CDR3 runs from the conserved cysteine through the conserved F or W.

TRBV20-1 | CSARRSGHGYTF
TRBV7-2 | CASSYSSGGIVYEQYF
TRBV27 | CASRAGTDYEQYF
TRBV20-1 | CSARRGNTEAFF
TRBV4-1 | CASSPPGHTKETQYF
TRBV7-2 | CASSSWWGYEQYF
TRBV27 | CASRGQGGFYEQYF
TRBV7-9 | CASSDPPANYGYTF
TRBV6-5 | CASKGGRDTEAFF
TRBV20-1 | CSARDRSGVNEQFF
TRBV2 | CASSPEGGRNTIYF
TRBV30 | CAWRDIGTGISPYEQYF
TRBV2 | CASSGVDEKLFF
TRBV5-4 | CASTQGGASVYEQYF
TRBV19 | CASRVEYGGELFF
TRBV11-2 | CASSPNAAGTDTQYF
TRBV20-1 | CSARGGTGELFF
TRBV2 | CASSVDQPQHF
TRBV18 | CASSPARGDTYEQYF